A single T cell receptor beta chain is shown here with its context. What it binds is unknown. Germline CDR1 MNHEY, CDR2 SMNVEV (reference sequence). The CDR3 covers 15 residues. With 3 bases removed from V and 2 bases from J, the gap between germline ends came to 14 bases. This sample is part of a study of cytomegalovirus exposure and HLA in healthy donors. Whole-study results and caveats: Of the V segments, some could not be distinguished, including TRBV6-2 and TRBV6-3, and were excluded. An analysis was carried out at a later point. It showed that HLA-associated TCR beta chains were more clonally expanded than equally common non-associated chains.

PCR was performed using 60 Vbeta and 13 Jbeta primers. Using immunoSEQ multiplex PCR, the repertoire was profiled, and TCRdb retains in-frame clones only, with some absent. The table records approximately 91,000 clones, around 84% of them present only once. The material sequenced was PBMCs. The clonotype comes from a human donor in good health. The chain carries TRBV27 and TRBJ2-7; no definite D call. CDR3 in DNA: TGTGCCAGCAGTTTTGGGTCAGGTAGAACCTACGAGCAGTACTTC. Its protein is CASSFGSGRTYEQYF.